The 6 T cell receptor beta chains presented below share a single source sample, sequenced in a study of tumor-infiltrating lymphocytes in primary liver carcinoma. Between 20 and 30 mg of unsorted bulk tissue served as the source from which RNA and DNA were co-extracted. TCR beta cDNA was reverse-transcribed from 500 to 550 ng of total RNA. The reaction used a constant-region primer and ProtoScript II reverse transcriptase. Three nested multiplex PCR rounds, a slightly modified ARM-PCR, produced the libraries for TCR beta. TRBV1-TRBV30 forward primers and a C-beta reverse primer were used in the first two PCR rounds, which each ran for ten to eleven cycles. MiXCR, run by TCRdb on the multiplex PCR reads, gives a single entry per CDR3 protein. The sample lists some 21,000 distinct CDR3 sequences, 60% to 80% occurring once. Sequenced material: liver tumor tissue from sampling region 1. Described subset: tumor region T1, superior pole. These receptors all come from a woman aged 25 to 45 with primary liver carcinoma and hepatitis B virus infection.

Worth noting for this clonotype: One end of the junction is discordant with germline, which a read error may explain. The V and J genes are TRBV30 and TRBJ1-1; D gene uncertain. The CDR3 is made up of 16 amino acids. Germline assignment: CDR1 GTSNPN and CDR2 SVGIG (reference sequence). For the CDR3, the DNA is TGTGCCTGGATTGTAGGCGGCAGGCTTCCGAACACTGATGCTTTCTTT. Protein sequence: CAWIVGGRLPNTDAFF. Using reference TRBV30 and TRBJ1-1 for the parts outside the CDR3, the full variable domain is SQTIHQWPATLVQPVGSPLSLECTVEGTSNPNLYWYRQAAGRGLQLLFYSVGIGQISSEVPQNLSASRPQDRQFILSSKKLLLSDSGFYLCAWIVGGRLPNTDAFFGQGTRLTVV.

The chain has TRBV6-1 and TRBJ1-2, with D uncertain. The CDR3 spans 17 residues. V lost 1 base, J lost 0 bases, and 15 bases lay in between. The germline V gene encodes CDR1 MNHNS and CDR2 SASEGT. This chain's CDR3 is CASSEGFLLRSNYGYTF. The CDR3 region has the DNA TGTGCCAGCAGTGAAGGGTTCCTCCTTAGATCTAACTATGGCTACACCTTC.

This clonotype has more than one count but fewer than ten. A read error may explain this, as a much larger clone is one base away. The rearrangement links TRBV11-1 to TRBJ2-5, with D perhaps TRBD2 (5 bases). The CDR3 has 14 amino acids. Germline-derived CDR1 and CDR2 are SGHAT and FQDESV (reference sequence). The CDR3 here is CAGSLGGPVETQYF. The CDR3 coding sequence is TGTGCCGGCAGCTTAGGAGGACCGGTAGAGACCCAGTACTTC.

As to this clonotype: The junction departs from germline at one end; a sequencing error may be responsible. J is TRBJ1-6 and V is TRBV28; 9 bases map to TRBD1. The CDR3 is 16 residues long. The V gene's germline CDR1 is MDHEN and CDR2 SYDVKM. CDR3 sequence: CVSSTHRGQVIFTLHF. In nucleotides, the CDR3 is TGTGTCAGCAGTACCCACAGGGGGCAGGTTATCTTCACCCTCCACTTT.

The chain employs TRBV11-2 and TRBJ1-2; perhaps TRBD1 as D (5 bases). Germline CDR1 reads SGHAT; CDR2 reads FQNNGV. V shed 10 bases and J shed 0 bases, with 15 bases lying between them. This CDR3 region has 14 residues. The CDR3 is CANSLRGANYGYTF. The CDR3, as DNA: TGTGCCAACAGTTTAAGGGGAGCTAACTATGGCTACACCTTC.

To note about this clonotype: The germline gene is not matched at one end of the junction; a read error may be the cause. This chain connects TRBV14 to TRBJ2-7; D might be TRBD2 (6 bases). Germline CDR1 SGHDN, CDR2 FVKESK. The CDR3 loop spans 15 amino acids. CDR3 DNA sequence: TGTGCCGGCAGCCAGGTGGCGGGGACCGACTACGAGCAGTACTTC. Translating it yields CAGSQVAGTDYEQYF.